The 14 T cell receptor beta chains below were found in one sample sequenced in a study of T cell responses to AZD1222 COVID-19 vaccine. The table came from immunoSEQ multiplex PCR; TCRdb's copy has only in-frame clones and leaves some out. The table shows 130,000 or so clones, with about nine tenths occurring only once. The input for sequencing was peripheral blood, taken on day 0 of AZD1222 vaccination. All receptors derive from an adult in good health.

The chain couples TRBV18 to TRBJ1-5; perhaps TRBD1 as D (5 bases). The CDR3 is 14 amino acids. Trimming shortened V by 2 bases and J by 7 bases, and 12 bases separated the two germline ends. CDR1 and CDR2 from the germline V gene are KGHSH and LQKENI. For the CDR3, the DNA is TGTGCCAGCTCACCAAACAGGAGCGAGCAGCCCCAGCATTTT. Translated, it gives CASSPNRSEQPQHF.

This chain connects TRBV7-2 to TRBJ2-7; tentative D call: TRBD1 (5 bases). This CDR3 comprises 13 residues. Germline CDR1 is SGHTA and CDR2 is FQGNSA. V lost 4 bases and J lost 5, with 12 bases in between. CDR3 DNA sequence: TGTGCCAGCAGCTCCCGAGCAGGGAACGAGCAGTACTTC. The encoded protein is CASSSRAGNEQYF.

The V and J genes are TRBV7-2 and TRBJ1-2; 12 positions agree with TRBD1. The CDR3 has 14 residues. The V and J ends lost 5 bases and 7 bases, in that order; junction bases with no gene match: 5. CDR1 is SGHTA, CDR2 FQGNSA, per germline. The CDR3 region is CASSPGTGGVGYTF. In DNA, the CDR3 is TGTGCCAGCAGCCCCGGGACAGGGGGCGTTGGCTACACCTTC.

The rearrangement joins TRBV9 to TRBJ2-7; TRBD2 matches at 12 bases. Germline-derived CDR1 and CDR2 are SGDLS and YYNGEE. Unmatched junction bases numbered 13, after V lost 3 bases and J lost 6 bases. The length of the CDR3 is 17 residues. The CDR3: CASSAPRTSGVCVEQYF. The DNA of the CDR3 is TGTGCCAGCAGCGCGCCGAGGACTAGCGGGGTCTGTGTCGAGCAGTACTTC. The variable domain in full, completed from reference TRBV9 and TRBJ2-7, reads DSGVTQTPKHLITATGQRVTLRCSPRSGDLSVYWYQQSLDQGLQFLIQYYNGEERAKGNILERFSAQQFPDLHSELNLSSLELGDSALYFCASSAPRTSGVCVEQYFGPGTRLTVT.

The chain has TRBV9 and TRBJ1-4; perhaps TRBD1 as D (5 bases). The germline V gene encodes CDR1 SGDLS and CDR2 YYNGEE. The CDR3 is 15 amino acids. Trimming took 1 base from V and 7 from J, leaving 14 bases between them. CDR3 bases: TGTGCCAGCAGCGTAAGCGCAGGGAGCAGTGAAAAACTGTTTTTT. Encoded protein: CASSVSAGSSEKLFF.

The chain has TRBV7-9 and TRBJ1-2; TRBD1 matches at 7 bases. CDR3 size: 13 residues. With 5 bases clipped from V and 5 bases from J, the junction kept 5 bases outside the gene matches. Germline V lookup: CDR1 SEHNR, CDR2 FQNEAQ (reference sequence). DNA of the CDR3: TGTGCCAGCAGCCCCGGGACAGATTATGGCTACACCTTC. Residues: CASSPGTDYGYTF.

V usage is TRBV10-3 and J usage is TRBJ1-1; unclear D gene. Looked up from germline, CDR1 is ENHRY and CDR2 is SYGVKD. The CDR3 spans 13 residues. V shed 5 bases and J shed 0 bases, with 7 bases lying between them. The chain's CDR3 is CAISPGMNTEAFF. The CDR3 DNA reads TGTGCCATCAGTCCGGGGATGAACACTGAAGCTTTCTTT.

This rearrangement joins TRBV28 to TRBJ1-2, with D perhaps matching TRBD1 (5 bases). The CDR3 consists of 12 residues. V shed 8 bases and J shed 3 bases, with 10 bases lying between them. Germline V gene lookup returns CDR1 MDHEN and CDR2 SYDVKM. The CDR3 nucleotides read TGTGCCAGCGGCGGGGCTGACTATGGCTACACCTTC. Encoded protein: CASGGADYGYTF.

About this clone itself: At one of its ends the junction is not consistent with the germline gene, which may arise from a read error. The V and J genes are TRBV7-7 and TRBJ2-5; TRBD1 aligns across 9 bases. CDR1 and CDR2 (germline): SSHAT, FNYEAQ (reference sequence). This CDR3 region has 16 residues. For the CDR3, the DNA is TGTGCTAGCAGCTCTGCCCCGGGACAGGGTAGACAGACCCAGTACTTC. Its protein product is CASSSAPGQGRQTQYF.

The rearrangement links TRBV7-2 to TRBJ2-1; no firm D call. The CDR3 sequence is 15 residues long. The germline CDR1 and CDR2 sequences are SGHTA and FQGNSA. V was pared by 4 bases and J by 0 bases, with 10 bases between. The CDR3: CASSSTSSSYNEQFF. In DNA form, the CDR3 reads TGTGCCAGCAGCTCTACGTCGAGCTCCTACAATGAGCAGTTCTTC.

V usage is TRBV28 and J usage is TRBJ2-7; D could derive from TRBD1 or TRBD2 (5 bases each). V was trimmed by 2 bases and J by 2 bases, leaving 13 bases between them. The CDR3 is 15 amino acids. Per the germline V gene, CDR1 is MDHEN and CDR2 is SYDVKM. CDR3 protein: CASSLPSTGPYEQYF. The CDR3 region has the DNA TGTGCCAGCAGTTTACCCTCGACGGGACCCTACGAGCAGTACTTC.

The rearrangement uses TRBV6-4 and TRBJ1-1; TRBD1 is a possible D gene (5 bases). Germline CDR1 and CDR2: MRHNA and SNTAGT. This CDR3 contains 15 residues. With 6 bases removed from V and 3 bases from J, the gap between germline ends came to 17 bases. Written as DNA, the CDR3 is TGTGCCAGCAGATCTAGGGGACTGGAGGACACTGAAGCTTTCTTT. The encoded protein is CASRSRGLEDTEAFF.

This clone was found a few times. This chain uses TRBV4-3 with TRBJ2-7; no clear D. This CDR3 spans 15 amino acids. Trimming cost V 1 base and J 7 bases, with 17 bases left between them. Germline CDR1 is LGHNA and CDR2 is YSLEER. This chain's CDR3 is CASSQVYTSVGEQYF. CDR3 DNA: TGCGCCAGCAGCCAAGTCTACACGTCGGTGGGGGAGCAGTACTTC.

This clone was picked up a small number of times. This chain joins TRBV5-1 and TRBJ2-5; 10 bases align to TRBD2. V lost 4 bases to trimming and J lost 3 bases; unmatched junction nucleotides: 6. The CDR3 spans 15 residues. CDR1 and CDR2 from the germline V gene are SGHRS and YFSETQ. CDR3 sequence: CASSRSGGAEETQYF. CDR3 bases: TGCGCCAGCAGCAGGAGCGGGGGGGCTGAAGAGACCCAGTACTTC.